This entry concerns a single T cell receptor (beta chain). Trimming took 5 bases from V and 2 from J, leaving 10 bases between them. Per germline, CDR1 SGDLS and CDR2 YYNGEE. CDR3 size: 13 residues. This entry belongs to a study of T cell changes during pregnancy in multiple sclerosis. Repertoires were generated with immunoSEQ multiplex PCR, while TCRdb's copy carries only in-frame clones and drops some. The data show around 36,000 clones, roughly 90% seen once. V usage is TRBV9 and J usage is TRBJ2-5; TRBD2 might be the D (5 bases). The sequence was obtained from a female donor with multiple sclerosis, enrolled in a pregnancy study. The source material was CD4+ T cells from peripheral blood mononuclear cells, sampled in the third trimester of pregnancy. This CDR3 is CASSTGIQETQYF. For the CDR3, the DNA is TGTGCCAGCAGTACGGGAATACAAGAGACCCAGTACTTC.